This TCR beta chain derives from a study of cytomegalovirus exposure and HLA in healthy donors. Study observations and caveats: Sequencing depth across donors, presence/absence analyses assumed, was roughly uniform.

V lost 6 bases to trimming and J lost 4 bases; unmatched junction nucleotides: 6. The CDR3 contains 15 residues. Germline V gene lookup returns CDR1 MNHNS and CDR2 SASEGT. Note on this clone: The antigen is undetermined.

Use of 60 Vbeta and 13 Jbeta primers characterized the PCR. The assay was immunoSEQ multiplex PCR, and TCRdb's table has in-frame clones only and misses some. The sample includes some 67,000 clones, about 77% of them seen just once. The receptor comes from a man in his forties in good health and CMV-seronegative. The sample comprised PBMCs. The genes are TRBV6-1 and TRBJ2-2; 9 bases map to TRBD1. CDR3 amino acids: CASRTGGRGTGELFF. The CDR3 coding sequence is TGTGCCAGCAGGACAGGGGGTCGGGGCACCGGGGAGCTGTTTTTT.